One T cell receptor beta chain is described in this entry. Its target antigen remains unknown. Base-call qualities are not available, and no considerably larger clone is one nucleotide away. The entry originates in a study of relationships among human T cell subsets (dated by TCRdb to about 2010). Study-wide context: Sequencing was performed on eight distinct blood T cell populations: pan T, CD8 cytotoxic, regulatory, Th1, Th2, naive plus transitional, activated and memory cells.

Starting from positively selected CD4+ cells, anti-CD25 beads were used to select CD4+CD25+ regulatory T cells. T cell subsets were isolated with Miltenyi superparamagnetic beads coated with subset-specific monoclonal antibodies. Every T cell population was isolated from peripheral blood. Whole blood was subjected to Ficoll separation to obtain mononuclear cells, from which monocytes were subsequently depleted using anti-CD14 microbeads. Right after isolation, the cell populations were resuspended in RNAprotect reagent. V is pruned by 5 bases and J by 4 bases, leaving 4 bases of the junction without a gene match. The CDR3 contains 15 residues, cysteine and phenylalanine counted. Of the read, only the CDR3 DNA is kept; its 45 bases are in frame from base 1. The germline V gene encodes CDR1 SGHDN and CDR2 FVKESK. Library generation was performed with multiplex PCR. The run used a 454 GS FLX. Semiquantitative ARM-PCR was used to amplify the TCR alpha and beta CDR3 regions from mRNA. In ARM-PCR, tagged nested gene-specific primers were applied first, and communal superprimers then carried out the exponential amplification. Exonuclease was used to remove the nested primers before the first-round PCR products went through the second amplification round. Amplicons were sequenced on the 454 platform, which allows rapid sequencing of millions of DNA fragments without cloning bias. A read was counted as effective if the read could be mapped to both V and J germline segments. Processing in the source paper ran as follows. IRmap was used to assign reads to germline V, D and J segments, and IRmap relies on pyromap, a Smith-Waterman modification adapted to 454 sequencing errors. D-beta assignments were filtered using cutoffs set at the 99th percentile of alignment scores from simulated random sequences. CDR3 was defined as the amino acids between the conserved V-segment Y[YFLI]C motif and the J-segment [FW]GXGT motif. Repertoire diversity was estimated with a compound Poisson process model previously applied to large-scale EST data. A procedure for detecting cross-contamination was applied so that sample contamination could be argued against as the origin of shared CDR3s. TCRdb ran its own pipeline on the public reads, namely fastp trimming at Q25 and MiXCR clone calling, and kept in-frame beta chains. Every entry covers one CDR3 protein and lists the most common genes and DNA from its rows. In this record, the V and J calls reflect TCRdb's handling and not the investigators' own analysis. This sample lists about 14,000 distinct CDR3 sequences; 50% to 75% were detected once. Together, the top ten hold roughly 2% of the sample.

On the study overall, not on this receptor specifically: Substantial sharing of CDR3s among Th1, Th2 and regulatory T cells was interpreted as suggestive of stochastic cell fate choices. More than 60% of CD8+ cytotoxic sequences came from clones with more than 100 reads, while the regulatory and Th2 subsets showed few clones of that size. A CD4+CD8+ double-positive population could not be ruled out by the bead-based sorting. Across the seven subsets, no statistically significant differences turned up in V, D and J usage, CDR3 length, or N-nucleotide additions.

The rearrangement joined TRBV14 to TRBJ2-1; TRBD2 lines up with 11 middle nucleotides. Input material: Tregs sorted from blood. The clonotype was recovered from a man aged 40-49 years in good health. CDR3 reads: CASSFSGRVYNEQFF. In nucleotides, the sequence is TGTGCCAGCAGCTTTAGCGGGAGGGTATACAATGAGCAGTTCTTC.